Each of the 27 T cell receptor beta chains below was sequenced from the same sample in a study of T cell repertoires in cytomegalovirus infection. Via MiXCR, TCRdb re-called the reads, giving one row per CDR3 protein. The table shows 210,000 or so distinct CDR3 sequences, with around 6.6% occurring only once. The sequenced material came from PBMCs. Every receptor here comes from a human donor in good health (CMV status not recorded). Some clones in this sample may be carry-over from other donors' samples.

In this sample, this clonotype turned up many times. This chain uses TRBV6-2 or TRBV6-3 with TRBJ1-4; D call uncertain. Germline CDR1 is MNHEY and CDR2 is SVGEGT. Trimming cost V 7 bases and J 13 bases, with 22 bases left between them. This CDR3 region has 14 residues. The CDR3 sequence is CASTADSRLGLLFF. The CDR3 DNA reads TGTGCCAGCACCGCAGATTCTCGTCTCGGATTACTGTTTTTT.

There are many counts of this clonotype. J is TRBJ1-4 and V is TRBV7-2; unclear D gene. The germline V gene has CDR1 SGHTA and CDR2 FQGNSA. Trimming removed 5 bases from V and 8 bases from J, with 9 bases in between. The length of the CDR3 is 12 residues. CDR3 protein: CASSPSGEKLFF. The DNA for the CDR3 is TGTGCCAGCAGCCCCTCGGGGGAAAAACTGTTTTTT.

This clonotype was seen at least ten times. CDR3 protein: CSARGGQGWNEQYF. The DNA of the CDR3 is TGCAGTGCTAGAGGAGGACAGGGATGGAACGAGCAGTACTTC. The gene calls are TRBV20-1 and TRBJ2-7, with 8 nucleotides matching TRBD1. The V gene end was trimmed by 1 base and the J gene end by 5 bases; junction bases not matched to a gene: 7. CDR1 DFQATT and CDR2 SNEGSKA come from the germline V gene (reference sequence). The CDR3 has 14 amino acids.

This clonotype has ten or more counts. V is TRBV7-2 and J is TRBJ2-5; 8 nucleotides line up with TRBD2. Germline V CDR1 and CDR2: SGHTA, FQGNSA. The CDR3 extends over 14 amino acids. The J segment lost 6 bases and the V segment lost 5 bases, leaving 8 bases of the junction unmatched. As DNA, the CDR3 is TGTGCCAGCAGCCCCCCGGGGGGGGCTAAGACCCAGTACTTC. Translation gives CASSPPGGAKTQYF.

This clonotype was observed many times. V usage is TRBV9 and J usage is TRBJ2-7, with D perhaps assigned TRBD1 or TRBD2 (5 bases each). Germline CDR1 reads SGDLS; CDR2 reads YYNGEE. Trimming removed 4 bases from V and 0 bases from J, with 11 bases in between. This CDR3 spans 14 amino acids. CDR3 DNA: TGTGCCAGCAGCCCTTCCGGGACCTCCTACGAGCAGTACTTC. The encoded protein is CASSPSGTSYEQYF.

This clonotype was picked up many times. V usage is TRBV5-1 and J usage is TRBJ2-2; D tentatively reads TRBD1 or TRBD2 (5 bases each). This CDR3 has 14 residues. Germline V lookup: CDR1 SGHRS, CDR2 YFSETQ. V lost 1 base to trimming and J lost 3 bases, with 7 bases between them. The CDR3 spells CASSLLGDTGELFF. In DNA, the CDR3 is TGCGCCAGCAGCTTGCTGGGGGACACCGGGGAGCTGTTTTTT.

This clonotype was recorded many times. V usage is TRBV6-1 and J usage is TRBJ2-3; 10 bases map to TRBD2. The germline gives CDR1 MNHNS, CDR2 SASEGT. The CDR3 runs to 16 residues. V dropped 5 bases and J dropped 1; count of bases not matched to a gene: 6. The CDR3 bases are TGTGCCAGCAGTCATACTAGCGGGGCCCGCACAGATACGCAGTATTTT. It codes for CASSHTSGARTDTQYF.

This clonotype was seen at least ten times. This sequence joins TRBV7-9 and TRBJ2-1, with a possible D match to TRBD1 (7 bases). V was cut by 7 bases and J by 5 bases, with 18 bases left in between. The CDR3 extends over 15 amino acids. Germline V gives CDR1 SEHNR, CDR2 FQNEAQ (reference sequence). As DNA, the CDR3 is TGTGCCAGCACCCGCGGGACAGCGTTGAACAATGAGCAGTTCTTC. Translated: CASTRGTALNNEQFF.

This clonotype was counted at least ten times. The chain carries TRBV10-2 and TRBJ2-3, with a weak D call TRBD1 (7 bases). V lost 8 bases and J lost 2, with 14 bases in between. The CDR3 contains 14 residues. CDR1 is WSHSY, CDR2 SAAADI, per germline. CDR3 loop: CASLEGAPTDTQYF. The DNA for the CDR3 is TGCGCCAGCCTGGAGGGGGCTCCCACAGATACGCAGTATTTT.

This clonotype has ten or more counts. The chain is built from TRBV29-1 and TRBJ1-1, with 7 bases aligning to TRBD1. The CDR3 is 13 residues long. V dropped 7 bases and J dropped 1; count of bases not matched to a gene: 6. Germline CDR1 SQVTM, CDR2 ANQGSEA. CDR3 sequence reads: CSAVGQPNTEAFF. The CDR3 nucleotides are TGCAGCGCAGTGGGACAGCCGAACACTGAAGCTTTCTTT. Together with reference TRBV29-1 and TRBJ1-1, the CDR3 gives the full variable domain: SAVISQKPSRDICQRGTSLTIQCQVDSQVTMMFWYRQQPGQSLTLIATANQGSEATYESGFVIDKFPISRPNLTFSTLTVSNMSPEDSSIYLCSAVGQPNTEAFFGQGTRLTVV.

This clonotype was found many times. The chain has TRBV7-2 and TRBJ1-2; maybe TRBD1 (6 bases). The germline V and J ends were trimmed by 3 bases and 3 bases, with 8 bases remaining between them. Per the germline V gene, CDR1 is SGHTA and CDR2 is FQGNSA. This CDR3 contains 13 residues. CDR3 sequence: CASSFWTDYGYTF. DNA of the CDR3: TGTGCCAGCAGCTTTTGGACAGACTATGGCTACACCTTC.

The sample holds many counts of this clonotype. The rearrangement uses TRBV23-1 and TRBJ2-7; D may correspond to TRBD1 or TRBD2 (5 bases each). TRBV23-1 counts as an open reading frame of uncertain function. Trimming left V 7 bases short and J 0 bases short, with 13 bases between. This CDR3 has 14 residues. The chain's CDR3 is CASNGDRNSYEQYF. CDR3 DNA sequence: TGCGCCAGCAATGGGGACCGGAACTCCTACGAGCAGTACTTC.

This clonotype has only a few counts. The chain carries TRBV7-9 and TRBJ2-1, with 8 bases fitting TRBD1. V lost 4 bases, J lost 4 bases, and 12 bases stayed unmatched. This CDR3 region has 17 residues. Germline V gene sequence: CDR1 SEHNR, CDR2 FQNEAQ (reference sequence). The CDR3 loop is CASSSSWAGGAYNEQFF. The CDR3 region has the DNA TGTGCCAGCAGCTCTTCCTGGGCAGGGGGCGCGTACAATGAGCAGTTCTTC. Looking up the rest from reference TRBV7-9 and TRBJ2-1 gives the full variable domain: DTGVSQNPRHKITKRGQNVTFRCDPISEHNRLYWYRQTLGQGPEFLTYFQNEAQLEKSRLLSDRFSAERPKGSFSTLEIQRTEQGDSAMYLCASSSSWAGGAYNEQFFGPGTRLTVL.

In the case of this clonotype: Given the absence of the conserved phenylalanine or tryptophan at the CDR3 end, a read error is likely. The chain couples TRBV6-5 to TRBJ2-1; tentative D call: TRBD2 (5 bases). Trimming cost V 0 bases and J 8 bases, with 17 bases left between them. CDR1 is MNHEY, CDR2 SVGAGI, per germline. This CDR3 is built from 16 residues. CDR3: CASSYSKRETLDEQFI. The CDR3, as DNA: TGTGCCAGCAGTTACTCGAAACGGGAAACACTGGATGAGCAGTTCATC.

This clonotype was detected many times. The chain joins TRBV5-1 to TRBJ1-3, with D uncertain. The V gene's germline CDR1 is SGHRS and CDR2 YFSETQ. The CDR3 runs to 15 residues. V lost 5 bases and J lost 7, with 19 bases in between. CDR3 DNA: TGCGCCAGCAGTTCCGGGTCCCGAAGCGGGAACACCATATATTTT. This sequence encodes CASSSGSRSGNTIYF.

This clonotype was found a few times. The chain is built from TRBV29-1 and TRBJ1-1; D is unresolved. Germline V gene sequence: CDR1 SQVTM, CDR2 ANQGSEA. The CDR3 sequence is 10 residues long. The V end lost 7 bases, the J end lost 0 bases, and 3 bases lay between the germline ends. In DNA, the CDR3 is TGCAGCGGGGTGAACACTGAAGCTTTCTTT. Translation gives CSGVNTEAFF.

This clonotype occurred a few times. The J gene is TRBJ2-3, the V gene TRBV23-1; weak D call: TRBD1 (5 bases). TRBV23-1 is an ORF for which the function is uncertain. Trimming took 1 base from V and 1 from J, leaving 18 bases between them. The CDR3 consists of 18 residues. The CDR3 loop is CASSQFPGRGRGTDTQYF. The CDR3 nucleotides are TGCGCCAGCAGTCAATTCCCTGGGCGCGGCAGGGGCACAGATACGCAGTATTTT.

In its sample, this clonotype was seen a few times. V usage is TRBV7-2 and J usage is TRBJ1-1, with unresolved D. The V gene's germline CDR1 is SGHTA and CDR2 FQGNSA. The ends were cut back, 3 bases at V and 3 bases at J, with 14 bases in the middle. The CDR3 extends over 15 amino acids. DNA for the CDR3: TGTGCCAGCAGCTTGGGCGGCGGCGGGTACACTGAAGCTTTCTTT. It translates to CASSLGGGGYTEAFF. The entire variable domain, with the rest obtained from reference TRBV7-2 and TRBJ1-1, is as follows: GAGVSQSPSNKVTEKGKDVELRCDPISGHTALYWYRQSLGQGLEFLIYFQGNSAPDKSGLPSDRFSAERTGGSVSTLTIQRTQQEDSAVYLCASSLGGGGYTEAFFGQGTRLTVV.

This clonotype was recorded many times. The genes are TRBV7-2 and TRBJ2-2; 14 bases map to TRBD2. Germline lookup yields CDR1 SGHTA and CDR2 FQGNSA. The CDR3 totals 18 residues. V lost 5 bases and J lost 4; bases outside the gene matches: 9. CDR3 sequence reads: CASSPSRGLAGATGELFF. In DNA, the CDR3 is TGTGCCAGCAGCCCTTCGCGGGGACTAGCGGGGGCCACCGGGGAGCTGTTTTTT.

The sample holds many counts of this clonotype. The CDR3 sequence: CSVRQGTGNTIYF. CDR3 coding DNA: TGCAGCGTCCGACAGGGGACTGGAAACACCATATATTTT. The chain joins TRBV29-1 to TRBJ1-3; TRBD1 matches at 8 bases. The J segment lost 2 bases and the V segment lost 6 bases, leaving 3 bases of the junction unmatched. The CDR3 extends over 13 amino acids. Germline CDR1 SQVTM, CDR2 ANQGSEA.

In its sample, this clonotype was seen many times. The V and J genes are TRBV9 and TRBJ1-5, with D tentatively TRBD1 (6 bases). V lost 0 bases to trimming and J lost 7 bases, with 11 bases between them. Germline CDR1 reads SGDLS; CDR2 reads YYNGEE. This CDR3 is 14 amino acids long. CDR3 region: CASSVGGASQPQHF. CDR3 DNA sequence: TGTGCCAGCAGCGTAGGGGGGGCAAGCCAGCCCCAGCATTTT. The variable domain in full, completed from reference TRBV9 and TRBJ1-5, reads DSGVTQTPKHLITATGQRVTLRCSPRSGDLSVYWYQQSLDQGLQFLIQYYNGEERAKGNILERFSAQQFPDLHSELNLSSLELGDSALYFCASSVGGASQPQHFGDGTRLSIL.

As concerns this clonotype: Because the CDR3 is missing its conserved closing phenylalanine or tryptophan, this is likely a read error. This chain connects TRBV29-1 to TRBJ2-5; 9 bases are a match to TRBD2. J lost 5 bases, V lost 6 bases, and 13 bases had no gene match. This CDR3 contains 15 residues. Germline CDR1 reads SQVTM; CDR2 reads ANQGSEA. The CDR3 coding sequence is TGCAGCGTCCCCCGGGAGCGGGGGGCTCGGGAGACCCAGTACCTC. Its protein product is CSVPRERGARETQYL.

This clonotype was observed a handful of times. The V and J genes are TRBV20-1 and TRBJ2-6; the D is unclear. Looked up from germline, CDR1 is DFQATT and CDR2 is SNEGSKA (reference sequence). The CDR3 totals 17 residues. Trimming left V 2 bases short and J 1 base short, with 15 bases between. DNA of the CDR3: TGCAGTGCTAGATCGCATTACGGAACATCTGGGGCCAACGTCCTGACTTTC. Residues: CSARSHYGTSGANVLTF.

For this clonotype: A read error is possible here, since a much larger clone lies one base away. The J gene is TRBJ2-7, the V gene TRBV6-8, with 10 bases fitting TRBD1. The CDR3 consists of 13 residues. The germline V gene has CDR1 MNHGY and CDR2 SAAAGT. The CDR3 DNA is TGTGTCAGCAGGAGACAGGGGGCGTACGAGCAGTACTTC. Translation: CVSRRQGAYEQYF.

The V call is TRBV4-1, the J call TRBJ2-7; TRBD2 might be the D (6 bases). Germline V gene lookup returns CDR1 MGHRA and CDR2 YSYEKL. This CDR3 is 15 amino acids long. V dropped 4 bases and J dropped 0 bases, with 13 bases sitting between them. CDR3 sequence (DNA): TGCGCCAGCAGCCTCGGCGGGGACTTCTCCTACGAGCAGTACTTC. It codes for CASSLGGDFSYEQYF.

This clonotype has a count of ten or more. V and J are TRBV27 and TRBJ1-5, with TRBD1 as a possible D gene (6 bases). Trimming shortened V by 6 bases and J by 1 base, and 13 bases separated the two germline ends. This CDR3 has 15 residues. Germline CDR1 MNHEY, CDR2 SMNVEV (reference sequence). DNA for the CDR3: TGTGCCAGCAGAACCGGGACACCGAGCAATCAGCCCCAGCATTTT. The encoded protein is CASRTGTPSNQPQHF.

This chain links TRBV4-2 with TRBJ1-5; tentatively, D is TRBD1 (5 bases). The CDR3 sequence is 16 residues long. Looked up from germline, CDR1 is LGHNA and CDR2 is YNFKEQ. Trimming left V 0 bases short and J 6 bases short, with 15 bases between. The CDR3 is CASSQEPARAGQPQHF. The CDR3 nucleotides read TGTGCCAGCAGCCAAGAACCGGCCAGGGCCGGTCAGCCCCAGCATTTT.